These T cell receptor beta chains were read from a single sample in a study of blood T cell repertoires in COVID-19. The repertoire was sequenced with immunoSEQ multiplex PCR; TCRdb's copy has only in-frame clones and lacks some. The repertoire includes about 46,000 clones, about 90% of them detected once, and approximately 16% sits in the top ten. Sequencing used peripheral blood. The receptor set was obtained from a human donor in a cohort sampled during active COVID-19. CDR3s include the opening cysteine and the closing phenylalanine or tryptophan. D genes are given only for firm matches. Not every row has a clone size; where given, it reads once, few, many or a size class.

size: -; J: TRBJ2-7; V: TRBV27; D: TRBD1; CDR3: CASSPGGASYEQYF; DNA: TGTGCCAGCAGTCCAGGGGGCGCCTCCTACGAGCAGTACTTC
size: -; J: TRBJ1-5; V: TRBV6-6; D: -; CDR3: CATGQADNQPQHF; DNA: TGTGCCACGGGACAAGCAGACAATCAGCCCCAGCATTTT
size: -; J: TRBJ2-7; V: TRBV30; D: -; CDR3: CAWRTDSYEQYF; DNA: TGTGCCTGGAGAACAGACAGCTACGAGCAGTACTTC
size: -; J: TRBJ2-7; V: TRBV30; D: TRBD1; CDR3: CAWSVGQGYPYEQYF; DNA: TGTGCCTGGAGTGTCGGACAGGGGTACCCCTACGAGCAGTACTTC
size: -; J: TRBJ1-1; V: TRBV4-1; D: -; CDR3: CASSRGDTMNTEAFF; DNA: TGCGCCAGCAGCAGAGGGGACACGATGAACACTGAAGCTTTCTTT
size: -; J: TRBJ2-7; V: TRBV27; D: TRBD2; CDR3: CASRLAGGNEQYF; DNA: TGTGCCAGCAGACTAGCGGGAGGCAACGAGCAGTACTTC
size: -; J: TRBJ2-7; V: TRBV6-5; D: -; CDR3: CASTYGYEQYF; DNA: TGTGCCAGCACCTATGGTTACGAGCAGTACTTC
size: -; J: TRBJ2-3; V: TRBV9; D: TRBD2; CDR3: CASSAVAGGGTDTQYF; DNA: TGTGCCAGCAGCGCTGTAGCGGGAGGGGGCACAGATACGCAGTATTTT
size: -; J: TRBJ2-7; V: TRBV6-5; D: TRBD1; CDR3: CASRYRGPYEQYF; DNA: TGTGCCAGCAGGTACAGGGGGCCCTACGAGCAGTACTTC
size: -; J: TRBJ2-2; V: TRBV29-1; D: -; CDR3: CSVEFWRDSNTGELFF; DNA: TGCAGCGTTGAATTTTGGCGGGACTCGAACACCGGGGAGCTGTTTTTT
size: few; J: TRBJ1-1; V: TRBV3-1/TRBV3-2; D: -; CDR3: CASSQQGVTEAFF; DNA: TGTGCCAGCAGCCAACAGGGTGTAACTGAAGCTTTCTTT
size: -; J: TRBJ1-5; V: TRBV30; D: -; CDR3: CAWSVGGVGSPQHF; DNA: TGTGCCTGGAGTGTTGGAGGGGTGGGTTCGCCCCAGCATTTT
size: -; J: TRBJ1-2; V: TRBV7-9; D: TRBD1; CDR3: CASSPSGQGAHFGGYTF; DNA: TGTGCCAGCAGCCCCTCGGGACAGGGGGCGCATTTCGGTGGCTACACCTTC
size: few; J: TRBJ2-7; V: TRBV27; D: -; CDR3: CASSLQRGEGEQYF; DNA: TGTGCCAGCAGTTTACAGCGAGGAGAGGGCGAGCAGTACTTC
size: -; J: TRBJ2-2; V: TRBV7-8; D: -; CDR3: CASSLTEGDGELFF; DNA: TGTGCCAGCAGCTTAACGGAAGGAGACGGGGAGCTGTTTTTT
size: -; J: TRBJ2-3; V: TRBV11-2; D: TRBD2; CDR3: CASSSGLAGGTDTQYF; DNA: TGTGCCAGCAGCTCGGGACTAGCGGGGGGCACAGATACGCAGTATTTT
size: -; J: TRBJ2-7; V: TRBV7-8; D: -; CDR3: CASSLGGTYYEQYF; DNA: TGTGCCAGCAGCTTAGGAGGGACTTACTACGAGCAGTACTTC
size: -; J: TRBJ2-7; V: TRBV24-1; D: -; CDR3: CATRAGTISYEQYF; DNA: TGTGCCACCAGGGCTGGGACAATCTCCTACGAGCAGTACTTC
size: few; J: TRBJ1-5; V: TRBV6-1; D: -; CDR3: CASSEASARAAQHF; DNA: TGTGCCAGCAGTGAAGCGTCAGCCAGGGCAGCCCAGCATTTT
size: few; J: TRBJ2-7; V: TRBV5-5; D: -; CDR3: CASSPSPGASYEQYF; DNA: TGTGCCAGCAGCCCTTCTCCAGGGGCCTCCTACGAGCAGTACTTC
size: -; J: TRBJ1-2; V: TRBV19; D: -; CDR3: CASNPIDQGNGYGYTF; DNA: TGTGCCAGTAACCCGATCGATCAGGGGAACGGCTATGGCTACACCTTC
size: -; J: TRBJ2-1; V: TRBV2; D: TRBD2; CDR3: CASKATSGSHNEQFF; DNA: TGTGCCAGCAAAGCTACTAGCGGTTCCCACAATGAGCAGTTCTTC
size: -; J: TRBJ1-2; V: TRBV6-5; D: TRBD1; CDR3: CASSMTGTSYGYTF; DNA: TGTGCCAGCAGTATGACAGGGACTAGCTATGGCTACACCTTC
size: -; J: TRBJ2-1; V: TRBV5-1; D: -; CDR3: CASSSSGDYEQFF; DNA: TGCGCCAGCAGCTCTTCAGGGGATTATGAGCAGTTCTTC
size: -; J: TRBJ2-1; V: TRBV5-1; D: -; CDR3: CASSLRGAVNEQFF; DNA: TGCGCCAGCAGCCTCAGGGGGGCGGTCAATGAGCAGTTCTTC
size: -; J: TRBJ2-7; V: TRBV15; D: -; CDR3: CATSRDVGSYEQYF; DNA: TGTGCCACCAGCAGAGATGTCGGGAGCTACGAGCAGTACTTC